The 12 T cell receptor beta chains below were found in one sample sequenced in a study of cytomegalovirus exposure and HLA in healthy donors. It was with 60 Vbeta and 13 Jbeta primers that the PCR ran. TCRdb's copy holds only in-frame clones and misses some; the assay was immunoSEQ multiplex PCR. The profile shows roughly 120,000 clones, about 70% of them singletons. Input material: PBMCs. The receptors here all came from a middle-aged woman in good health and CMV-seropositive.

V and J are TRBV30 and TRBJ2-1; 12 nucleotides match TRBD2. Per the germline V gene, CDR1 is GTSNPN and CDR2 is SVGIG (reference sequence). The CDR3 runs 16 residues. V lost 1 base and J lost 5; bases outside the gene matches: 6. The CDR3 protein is CAWSGWTSGANNEQFF. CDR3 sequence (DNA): TGTGCCTGGAGTGGATGGACTAGCGGGGCTAACAATGAGCAGTTCTTC.

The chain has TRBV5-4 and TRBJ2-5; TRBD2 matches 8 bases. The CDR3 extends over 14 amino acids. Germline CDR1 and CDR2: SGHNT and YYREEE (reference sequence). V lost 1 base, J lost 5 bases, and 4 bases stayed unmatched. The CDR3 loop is CASSLTGRAETQYF. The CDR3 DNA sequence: TGTGCCAGCAGCTTGACCGGGAGGGCGGAGACCCAGTACTTC.

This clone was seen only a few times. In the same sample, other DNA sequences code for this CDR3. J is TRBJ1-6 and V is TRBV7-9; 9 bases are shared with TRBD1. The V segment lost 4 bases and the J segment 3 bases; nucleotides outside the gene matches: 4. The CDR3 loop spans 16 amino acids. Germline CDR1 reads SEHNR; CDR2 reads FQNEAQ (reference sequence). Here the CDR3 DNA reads TGTGCCAGCAGCTCGGGACAGGGCTTCTATAATTCACCCCTCCACTTT. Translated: CASSSGQGFYNSPLHF.

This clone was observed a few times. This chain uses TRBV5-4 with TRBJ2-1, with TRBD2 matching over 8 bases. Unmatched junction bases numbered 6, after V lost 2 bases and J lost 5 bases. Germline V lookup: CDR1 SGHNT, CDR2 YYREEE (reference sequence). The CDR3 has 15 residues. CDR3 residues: CASSFGLAQNNEQFF. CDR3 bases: TGTGCCAGCAGCTTTGGACTAGCCCAAAACAATGAGCAGTTCTTC.

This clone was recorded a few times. CDR3 loop: CASSEAVRGAVTGNTIYF. CDR3 sequence (DNA): TGTGCCAGCAGTGAAGCAGTTCGGGGGGCGGTGACTGGAAACACCATATATTTT. The chain combines TRBV6-1 with TRBJ1-3; tentatively, D is TRBD1 (6 bases). The ends were cut back, 0 bases at V and 2 bases at J, with 17 bases in the middle. The CDR3 is 18 residues long. From germline, CDR1 is MNHNS and CDR2 SASEGT.

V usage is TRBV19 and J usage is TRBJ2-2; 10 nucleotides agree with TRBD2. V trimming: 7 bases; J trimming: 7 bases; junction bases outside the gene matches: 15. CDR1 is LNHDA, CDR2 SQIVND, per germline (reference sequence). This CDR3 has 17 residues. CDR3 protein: CASTFSGLASRSGELFF. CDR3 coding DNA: TGTGCCAGTACCTTCTCGGGACTAGCGTCTCGGAGCGGGGAGCTGTTTTTT. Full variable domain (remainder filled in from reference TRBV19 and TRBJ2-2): DGGITQSPKYLFRKEGQNVTLSCEQNLNHDAMYWYRQDPGQGLRLIYYSQIVNDFQKGDIAEGYSVSREKKESFPLTVTSAQKNPTAFYLCASTFSGLASRSGELFFGEGSRLTVL.

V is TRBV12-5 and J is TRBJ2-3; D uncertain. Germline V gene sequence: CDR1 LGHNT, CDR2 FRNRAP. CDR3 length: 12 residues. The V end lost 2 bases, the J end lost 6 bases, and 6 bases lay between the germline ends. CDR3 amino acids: CASGLTEDTQYF. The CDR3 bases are TGTGCTAGTGGTTTGACCGAGGATACGCAGTATTTT.

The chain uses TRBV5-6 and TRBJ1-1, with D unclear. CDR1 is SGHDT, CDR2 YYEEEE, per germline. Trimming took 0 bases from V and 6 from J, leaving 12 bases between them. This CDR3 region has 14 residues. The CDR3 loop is CASSLVVGAAEAFF. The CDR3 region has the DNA TGTGCCAGCAGCTTGGTTGTTGGTGCGGCTGAAGCTTTCTTT.

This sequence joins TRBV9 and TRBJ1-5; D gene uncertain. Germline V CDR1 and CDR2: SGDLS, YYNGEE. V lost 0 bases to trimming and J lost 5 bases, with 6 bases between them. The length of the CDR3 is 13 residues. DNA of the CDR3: TGTGCCAGCAGCGTAGACATGTATCAGCCCCAGCATTTT. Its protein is CASSVDMYQPQHF.

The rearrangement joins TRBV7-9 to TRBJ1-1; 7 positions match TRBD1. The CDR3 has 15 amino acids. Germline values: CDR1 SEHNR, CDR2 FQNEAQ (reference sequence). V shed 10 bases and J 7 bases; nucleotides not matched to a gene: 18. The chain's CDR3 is CATNTNRGGVGEAFF. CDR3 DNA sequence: TGTGCCACAAACACAAACAGGGGAGGAGTGGGTGAAGCTTTCTTT.

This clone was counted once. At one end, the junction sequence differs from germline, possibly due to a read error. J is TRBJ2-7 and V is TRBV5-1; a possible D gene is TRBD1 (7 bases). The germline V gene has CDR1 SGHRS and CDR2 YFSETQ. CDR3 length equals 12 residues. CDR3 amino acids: CASSLGGTATQF. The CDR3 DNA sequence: TGCGCCAGCAGCTTGGGCGGGACAGCCACCCAATTC.

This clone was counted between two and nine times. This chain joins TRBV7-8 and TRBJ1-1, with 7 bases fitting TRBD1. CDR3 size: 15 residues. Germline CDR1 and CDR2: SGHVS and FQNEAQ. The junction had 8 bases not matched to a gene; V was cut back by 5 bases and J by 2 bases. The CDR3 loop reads CASSVTGTDNTEAFF. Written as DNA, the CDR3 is TGTGCCAGCAGCGTAACCGGGACAGACAACACTGAAGCTTTCTTT.